This TCR beta chain was sequenced for a study of OX40 agonist ivuxolimab in advanced cancers. General study results and limits: Among the lowest levels of clonal expansion were found in partial responders at 0.1-3.0 mg/kg.

In the case of this clone: Its antigen remains unknown.

The CDR3 runs to 15 residues. The protocol was immunoSEQ multiplex PCR, while the TCRdb copy is restricted to in-frame clones and leaves out a portion. Of about 81,000 clones in the sample, about 86% were seen once. The receptor was derived from an adult with an advanced solid tumor such as melanoma, head and neck, liver or kidney cancer. The specimen comprised CD4+ or CD8+ T cells sorted from blood, sampled in a trial of the OX40 agonist ivuxolimab. This rearrangement joins TRBV1 to TRBJ2-1; the table's TRBD1 call for D was not verified on the DNA. TRBV1 corresponds to a pseudogene. As DNA, the CDR3 is TGCACCAGCAGCGGCCGACAGGACCTCGGTAATGAGCAGTTCTTC. Its translation is CTSSGRQDLGNEQFF.